The clone carrying this T cell receptor (beta chain) showed up many times. Its antigen is unidentified. TCR alpha and TCR beta cDNA libraries carrying sample barcodes and UMIs were produced by 5'RACE using constant-segment primers. TCRdb fed the 5' RACE reads into MiXCR, producing one record per CDR3 protein. The table records a few hundred thousand distinct CDR3 sequences, 16% of them present only once. This specimen belongs to a study of T-cell memory formation after mild COVID-19. Study background: There were largely donor-specific TCR clusters.

Study-wide results and limits: What remained unconfirmed was the SARS-CoV-2 specificity of second-wave clones peaking on day 37.

There are 15 residues in the CDR3. The V gene's germline CDR1 is SGHRS and CDR2 YFSETQ. V lost 1 base and J 2 bases, leaving 11 bases between the germline ends. What was sequenced was PBMCs or a T cell subset sorted from them (not recorded which). This sequence joins TRBV5-1 and TRBJ2-3, with a possible D match to TRBD2 (6 bases). The sequence derives from a man aged 18 to 29 who had mild COVID-19 (a few samples of this study predate the infection). Cell type and time point are not known. This CDR3 is CASSLLRGPTDTQYF. CDR3 sequence (DNA): TGCGCCAGCAGCTTGCTGCGGGGACCCACAGATACGCAGTATTTT.